The 20 T cell receptor beta chains listed next were all sequenced from one sample in a study of PD-1 blockade in classical Hodgkin lymphoma. Generated by immunoSEQ multiplex PCR, the TCRdb table keeps only in-frame clones and is missing some. This sample has approximately 100,000 clones, with about 83% found just once. Time point defined: cycle 4 day 1 (C4D1), after less than seven weeks of nivolumab. Patients all relapsed after autologous stem cell transplantation, and there was variation in brentuximab vedotin exposure. This specimen consisted of peripheral blood mononuclear cells (PBMCs), obtained before the fourth cycle of nivolumab. The receptor set was obtained from a human donor with classical Hodgkin lymphoma.

This clone was counted once. The CDR3 spells CASSVGTSGRHEQYF. Here the CDR3 DNA reads TGTGCCAGCAGCGTAGGGACTAGCGGGAGGCACGAGCAGTACTTC. The genes are TRBV9 and TRBJ2-7; 14 bases line up with TRBD2. V trimming: 0 bases; J trimming: 5 bases; junction bases outside the gene matches: 1. The CDR3 extends over 15 amino acids. CDR1 and CDR2 (germline): SGDLS, YYNGEE.

The chain joins TRBV27 to TRBJ2-3; 13 bases agree with TRBD2. This CDR3 comprises 15 residues. The V gene end was trimmed by 5 bases and the J gene end by 4 bases; junction bases not matched to a gene: 3. Germline values: CDR1 MNHEY, CDR2 SMNVEV (reference sequence). The DNA for the CDR3 is TGTGCCAGCAGTGCGGGACTAGCGGGATCAGATACGCAGTATTTT. Translation gives CASSAGLAGSDTQYF.

The genes are TRBV5-1 and TRBJ2-1; the D is unclear. Germline lookup yields CDR1 SGHRS and CDR2 YFSETQ. The CDR3 has 14 residues. V was trimmed by 0 bases and J by 6 bases, leaving 10 bases between them. The CDR3 DNA sequence: TGCGCCAGCAGCTTGGAACCAGTCACCAATGAGCAGTTCTTC. This sequence encodes CASSLEPVTNEQFF.

V gene TRBV14 combines with J gene TRBJ2-5; 9 positions match TRBD1. The germline gives CDR1 SGHDN, CDR2 FVKESK. J was trimmed by 4 bases and V by 5 bases; bases with no gene match: 8. This CDR3 comprises 15 residues. CDR3 sequence: CASSARQGERETQYF. Here the CDR3 DNA reads TGTGCCAGCAGCGCCCGACAGGGGGAGCGAGAGACCCAGTACTTC.

The rearrangement uses TRBV6-1 and TRBJ1-5; 11 nucleotides agree with TRBD1. The J segment lost 1 base and the V segment lost 4 bases, leaving 6 bases of the junction unmatched. This CDR3 has 17 residues. Germline loops: CDR1 MNHNS, CDR2 SASEGT. The CDR3 coding sequence is TGTGCCAGCAGTGCCGGGACAGGGGGGAACAGCAATCAGCCCCAGCATTTT. It yields the protein CASSAGTGGNSNQPQHF.

This clone has a handful of counts. V usage is TRBV7-9 and J usage is TRBJ1-5, with D maybe TRBD1 (5 bases). CDR1 SEHNR and CDR2 FQNEAQ come from the germline V gene (reference sequence). V lost 10 bases to trimming and J lost 7 bases, with 14 bases between them. CDR3 length: 12 amino acids. CDR3 protein: CATGAGIQPQHF. The CDR3 nucleotides read TGTGCCACCGGGGCAGGGATCCAGCCCCAGCATTTT.

CDR3 DNA sequence: TGCGCCAGCAGCATCGGGACTAGCGGAAATGAGCAGTACTTC. This sequence encodes CASSIGTSGNEQYF. V gene TRBV5-1 combines with J gene TRBJ2-7, with 11 bases aligning to TRBD2. The V and J ends lost 4 bases and 7 bases, in that order; junction bases with no gene match: 7. Looked up from germline, CDR1 is SGHRS and CDR2 is YFSETQ. The CDR3 spans 14 residues.

The chain recombines TRBV11-2 with TRBJ2-5; D may be TRBD1 (6 bases). Germline V CDR1 and CDR2: SGHAT, FQNNGV. V lost 4 bases and J 3 bases, leaving 9 bases between the germline ends. This CDR3 is 13 amino acids long. DNA for the CDR3: TGTGCCAGCAGCTACGCAGGGGAAGAGACCCAGTACTTC. Protein: CASSYAGEETQYF.

Worth noting for this clone: The junction and the germline gene differ at one end; a read error may be behind it. The V and J genes are TRBV5-1 and TRBJ2-7; D is unresolved. Germline loops: CDR1 SGHRS, CDR2 YFSETQ. This CDR3 has 13 residues. Here the CDR3 reads CASSLGQAYVQYF. The DNA for the CDR3 is TGCGCCAGCAGCTTGGGACAAGCCTACGTGCAGTACTTC.

The V call is TRBV2, the J call TRBJ2-7; 9 bases are a match to TRBD2. After removal of 8 bases from V and 6 bases from J, the junction contained 5 bases not matched to a gene. This CDR3 comprises 12 residues. Looked up from germline, CDR1 is SNHLY and CDR2 is FYNNEI. The CDR3, as DNA: TGTGCCAGCGCCGGGACTAGCTCCGAGCAGTACTTC. As protein: CASAGTSSEQYF. Variable domain in full (rest from reference TRBV2 and TRBJ2-7): EPEVTQTPSHQVTQMGQEVILRCVPISNHLYFYWYRQILGQKVEFLVSFYNNEISEKSEIFDDQFSVERPDGSNFTLKIRSTKLEDSAMYFCASAGTSSEQYFGPGTRLTVT.

The rearrangement uses TRBV11-2 and TRBJ1-4, with D perhaps matching TRBD1 (6 bases). Germline V gene data show CDR1 as SGHAT and CDR2 as FQNNGV. With 5 bases removed from V and 8 bases from J, the gap between germline ends came to 18 bases. The CDR3 covers 15 residues. Written as DNA, the CDR3 is TGTGCCAGCAGCCCGACCCCAGGGGAGTGGGAAAAACTGTTTTTT. Its translation: CASSPTPGEWEKLFF.

The CDR3, as DNA: TGCGCCAGCAGCTTGGGGCAGGGCGGGAATGAGCAGTTCTTC. This codes for CASSLGQGGNEQFF. The chain employs TRBV5-1 and TRBJ2-1; D is possibly TRBD1 or TRBD2 (5 bases each). The germline V and J ends were trimmed by 0 bases and 7 bases, with 11 bases remaining between them. Per the germline V gene, CDR1 is SGHRS and CDR2 is YFSETQ. CDR3 length: 14 residues.

The V gene is TRBV7-3, the J gene TRBJ2-2; TRBD2 is a possible D gene (5 bases). The CDR3 covers 12 residues. The V gene's germline CDR1 is SGHTA and CDR2 FQGTGA. The V and J ends lost 5 bases and 7 bases respectively, with 8 bases between them. The CDR3 region has the DNA TGTGCCAGCAGCCCCGGGGTCGGGGAGCTGTTTTTT. Amino acids: CASSPGVGELFF.

J is TRBJ2-7 and V is TRBV7-9; tentatively, D is TRBD1 or TRBD2 (5 bases each). V lost 4 bases and J 2 bases, leaving 12 bases between the germline ends. Per germline, CDR1 SEHNR and CDR2 FQNEAQ (reference sequence). This CDR3 is built from 14 residues. The CDR3 DNA follows: TGTGCCAGCAGCTCGGGACGACCGACCTACGAGCAGTACTTC. Protein: CASSSGRPTYEQYF.

The chain is built from TRBV30 and TRBJ1-1; perhaps TRBD1 as D (5 bases). From germline, CDR1 is GTSNPN and CDR2 SVGIG (reference sequence). V was trimmed by 4 bases and J by 4 bases, leaving 13 bases between them. This CDR3 is built from 13 residues. The CDR3 sequence: CAWKLGGGTEAFF. The CDR3 bases are TGTGCCTGGAAACTGGGGGGGGGCACTGAAGCTTTCTTT. The variable domain in full, with the rest retrieved from reference TRBV30 and TRBJ1-1, is SQTIHQWPATLVQPVGSPLSLECTVEGTSNPNLYWYRQAAGRGLQLLFYSVGIGQISSEVPQNLSASRPQDRQFILSSKKLLLSDSGFYLCAWKLGGGTEAFFGQGTRLTVV.

The chain uses TRBV19 and TRBJ2-2; 11 bases match TRBD2. Per germline, CDR1 LNHDA and CDR2 SQIVND (reference sequence). This CDR3 is built from 16 residues. The V segment lost 4 bases and the J segment 5 bases; nucleotides outside the gene matches: 6. The CDR3, as DNA: TGTGCCAGTAGTACACTAGCGGGAGCCCGGACCGGGGAGCTGTTTTTT. Residues: CASSTLAGARTGELFF. Full variable domain (rest looked up from reference TRBV19 and TRBJ2-2): DGGITQSPKYLFRKEGQNVTLSCEQNLNHDAMYWYRQDPGQGLRLIYYSQIVNDFQKGDIAEGYSVSREKKESFPLTVTSAQKNPTAFYLCASSTLAGARTGELFFGEGSRLTVL.

This chain connects TRBV14 to TRBJ2-7; 11 nucleotides match TRBD2. The CDR3 runs to 15 residues. The V segment lost 2 bases and the J segment 3 bases; nucleotides outside the gene matches: 3. CDR1 is SGHDN, CDR2 FVKESK, per germline. CDR3 in DNA: TGTGCCAGCAGCCAAAGACTAGCGGGACGCTACGAGCAGTACTTC. Translating gives CASSQRLAGRYEQYF.

The J gene is TRBJ1-5, the V gene TRBV6-1; no clear D gene. Per the germline V gene, CDR1 is MNHNS and CDR2 is SASEGT. The CDR3 extends over 14 amino acids. Trimming took off 2 bases at V and 10 bases at J, with 15 bases between the two ends. The CDR3 protein is CASSEIHPGIPQHF. DNA for the CDR3: TGTGCCAGCAGTGAAATACACCCGGGTATACCCCAGCATTTT.

There are a few counts of this clone. The chain employs TRBV25-1 and TRBJ2-7; D may match TRBD1 or TRBD2 (5 bases each). Germline values: CDR1 MGHDK, CDR2 SYGVNS. The germline V and J ends were trimmed by 3 bases and 9 bases, with 9 bases remaining between them. The length of the CDR3 is 11 residues. CDR3 loop: CASSEVGGQYF. The CDR3 nucleotides read TGTGCCAGCAGTGAGGTTGGGGGGCAGTACTTC.

This clone has just one count. The genes are TRBV5-1 and TRBJ1-1; maybe TRBD1 (6 bases). Germline V lookup: CDR1 SGHRS, CDR2 YFSETQ. V gave up 4 bases and J gave up 4 bases, with 14 bases separating them. CDR3 length: 14 residues. The CDR3 DNA reads TGCGCCAGCAGCCTACAGGGAGGGGGCACTGAAGCTTTCTTT. Encoded protein: CASSLQGGGTEAFF.